This T cell receptor beta chain was captured by sequencing in a study of shared clonotypes between healthy human individuals. The study, taken as a whole, reports: Clonotypes which were not shared had lower generation probabilities than clonotypes that all four donors shared.

Researchers ran the assay at a deep level. Profiling relied on immunoSEQ multiplex PCR, and the TCRdb table lists in-frame clones only, not all of them. The sample shows 90,000 to 150,000 clones, around 68% of them seen only once. Only Caucasian adults living in Nashville, Tennessee made up the donor group. CD8 memory merged CD45RO+ cells and CCR7-negative CD45RA+ TemRA cells into one population. Germline V gene data show CDR1 as MNHNY and CDR2 as SVGAGI (reference sequence). The junction had 10 bases not matched to a gene; V was cut back by 7 bases and J by 5 bases. This CDR3 contains 15 residues. There are a few counts of this clone. Antigen: not known.

The V and J genes are TRBV6-6 and TRBJ2-2, with TRBD1 matching over 7 bases. Sequenced: memory CD8+ T cells sorted from blood. Described subset: CD45RO+ cells pooled with CCR7-negative TemRA cells. The source is a woman under 40 in good health. The DNA for the CDR3 is TGTGCCAGCACCGACAGGGAAGTAGGGACCGGGGAGCTGTTTTTT. This translates into CASTDREVGTGELFF.